The source of this T cell receptor (beta chain) is a study of patients and donors after allogeneic stem cell transplantation. Using its own MiXCR run on the RT-PCR reads, TCRdb lists one record per CDR3 protein. The table has about 960,000 distinct CDR3 sequences, approximately 19% seen once. This clonotype was detected a few times. V shed 7 bases and J shed 7 bases, with 13 bases lying between them. Germline CDR1 reads MGHDK; CDR2 reads SYGVNS. This CDR3 has 13 amino acids. The chain couples TRBV25-1 to TRBJ1-4; D ambiguous. What was sequenced was blood, either unsorted or a sorted T cell fraction (not recorded which). The sequence was obtained from a human donor who was either an allogeneic HSCT recipient or a stem cell or donor lymphocyte infusion donor (not recorded which). It is not recorded whose cells these are; they may come from a transplant donor. The CDR3: CASTRRGSEKLFF. In nucleotides, the CDR3 is TGTGCCAGCACCCGACGGGGTAGTGAAAAACTGTTTTTT.